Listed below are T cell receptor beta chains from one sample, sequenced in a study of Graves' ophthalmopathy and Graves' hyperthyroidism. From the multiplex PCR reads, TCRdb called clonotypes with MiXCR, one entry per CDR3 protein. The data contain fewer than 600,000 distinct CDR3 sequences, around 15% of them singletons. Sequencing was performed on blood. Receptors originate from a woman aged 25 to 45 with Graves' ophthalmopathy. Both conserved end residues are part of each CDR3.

CASRRGGAGRETQYF | TRBV5-1
CASSESAGGADQPQHF | TRBV10-2
CASSWAGPFEQYF | TRBV28
CAWTSGNTIYF | TRBV30
CASSLGFGQKYF | TRBV5-1
CASSFGPTGFYEQYF | TRBV6-2/TRBV6-3
CASSFKGTGVYNSPLHF | TRBV12-3/TRBV12-4
CASSKRGPSEAFF | TRBV12-3/TRBV12-4
CASSLDLHNSPLHF | TRBV12-3/TRBV12-4
CASSKNPTDMPNMNTEAFF | TRBV18
CASRRGTDGPGELFF | TRBV6-1
CASSFARDRIYEQYF | TRBV7-8
CASRELPGQGVSGYTF | TRBV27
CASSATAGQGSQPQHF | TRBV6-5
CASSPTPNLYQETQYF | TRBV6-1
CASSRDPGTGTYEQYF | TRBV28
CASSIQRTDNSPLHF | TRBV19
CASSEPGQGIRTYEQYF | TRBV28
CSASPRRVAPSYEQYF | TRBV20-1
CASSYSPQGGYEQYF | TRBV6-4
CSALRGQGVTEAFF | TRBV20-1
CASSPLRENTIYF | TRBV11-2
CATGAFDLGTGYTF | TRBV10-3